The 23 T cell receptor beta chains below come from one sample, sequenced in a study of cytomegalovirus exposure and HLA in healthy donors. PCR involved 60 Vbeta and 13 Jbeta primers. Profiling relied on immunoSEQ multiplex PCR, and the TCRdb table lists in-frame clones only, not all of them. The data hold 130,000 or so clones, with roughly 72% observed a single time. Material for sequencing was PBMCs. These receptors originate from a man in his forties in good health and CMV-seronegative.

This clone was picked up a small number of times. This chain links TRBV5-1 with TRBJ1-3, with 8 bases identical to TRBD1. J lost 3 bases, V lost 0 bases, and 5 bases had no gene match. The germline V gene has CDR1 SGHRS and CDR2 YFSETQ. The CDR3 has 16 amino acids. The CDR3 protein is CASSLDRGTVGNTIYF. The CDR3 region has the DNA TGCGCCAGCAGCTTGGACAGGGGGACCGTTGGAAACACCATATATTTT.

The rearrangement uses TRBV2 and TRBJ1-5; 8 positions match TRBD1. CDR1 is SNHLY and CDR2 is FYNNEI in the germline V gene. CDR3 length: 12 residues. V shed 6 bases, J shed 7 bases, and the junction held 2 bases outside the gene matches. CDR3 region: CASSGTGQPQHF. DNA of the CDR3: TGTGCCAGCAGCGGGACAGGACAGCCCCAGCATTTT.

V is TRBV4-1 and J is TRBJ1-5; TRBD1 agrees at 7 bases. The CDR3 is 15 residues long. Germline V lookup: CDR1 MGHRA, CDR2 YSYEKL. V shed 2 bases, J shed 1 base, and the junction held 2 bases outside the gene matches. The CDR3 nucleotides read TGCGCCAGCAGCCAAATGACAGGGAGCAATCAGCCCCAGCATTTT. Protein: CASSQMTGSNQPQHF.

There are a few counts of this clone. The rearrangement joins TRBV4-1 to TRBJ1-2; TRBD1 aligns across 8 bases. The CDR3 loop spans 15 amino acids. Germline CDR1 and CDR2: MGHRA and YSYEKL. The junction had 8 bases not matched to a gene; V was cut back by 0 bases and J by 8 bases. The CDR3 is CASSQDGQGAPGYTF. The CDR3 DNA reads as TGCGCCAGCAGCCAAGACGGTCAGGGGGCGCCCGGCTACACCTTC.

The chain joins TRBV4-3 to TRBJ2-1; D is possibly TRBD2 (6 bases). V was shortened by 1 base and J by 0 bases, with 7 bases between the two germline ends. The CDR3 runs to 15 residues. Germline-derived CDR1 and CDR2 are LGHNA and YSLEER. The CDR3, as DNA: TGCGCCAGCAGCCAAGCGGGGGTCTCCTACAATGAGCAGTTCTTC. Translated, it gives CASSQAGVSYNEQFF.

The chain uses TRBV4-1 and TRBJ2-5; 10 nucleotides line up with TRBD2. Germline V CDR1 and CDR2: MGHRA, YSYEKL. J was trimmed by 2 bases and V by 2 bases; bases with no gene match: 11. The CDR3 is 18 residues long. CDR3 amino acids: CASSQKTLAGGRQETQYF. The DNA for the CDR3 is TGCGCCAGCAGCCAAAAGACATTAGCGGGAGGACGACAAGAGACCCAGTACTTC.

For the CDR3, the DNA is TGTGCCAGCAGCCAAGTGACTAGCGGGAGTTTAGGGCTAGAGACCCAGTACTTC. Its translation is CASSQVTSGSLGLETQYF. The chain joins TRBV4-2 to TRBJ2-5, with TRBD2 matching over 12 bases. The CDR3 length is 18 residues. CDR1 LGHNA and CDR2 YNFKEQ come from the germline V gene. With V trimmed by 1 base and J by 4 bases, 10 bases remained unmatched.

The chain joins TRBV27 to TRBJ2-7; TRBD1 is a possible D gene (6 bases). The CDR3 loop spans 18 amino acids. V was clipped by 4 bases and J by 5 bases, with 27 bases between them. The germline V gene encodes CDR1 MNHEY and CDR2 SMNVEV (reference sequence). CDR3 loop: CASSSLGPKGVNGDEQYF. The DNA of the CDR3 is TGTGCCAGCAGTTCGCTTGGTCCGAAGGGGGTAAATGGGGACGAGCAGTACTTC.

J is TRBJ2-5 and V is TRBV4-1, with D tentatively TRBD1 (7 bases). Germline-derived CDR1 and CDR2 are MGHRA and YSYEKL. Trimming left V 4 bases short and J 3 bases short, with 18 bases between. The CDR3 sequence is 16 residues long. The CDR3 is CASSPGWTGGEETQYF. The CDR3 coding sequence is TGCGCCAGCAGCCCCGGATGGACAGGCGGGGAAGAGACCCAGTACTTC.

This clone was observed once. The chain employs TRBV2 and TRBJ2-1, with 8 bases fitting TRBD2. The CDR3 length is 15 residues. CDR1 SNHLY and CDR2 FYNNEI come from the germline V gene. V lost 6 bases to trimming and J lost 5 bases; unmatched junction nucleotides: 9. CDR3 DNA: TGTGCCAGCAGGAAGGAAGCGGGAGTTCACAATGAGCAGTTCTTC. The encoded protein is CASRKEAGVHNEQFF.

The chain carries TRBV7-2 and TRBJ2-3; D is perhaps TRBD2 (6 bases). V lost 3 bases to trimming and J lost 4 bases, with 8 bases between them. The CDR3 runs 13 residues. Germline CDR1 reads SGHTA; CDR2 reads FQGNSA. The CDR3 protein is CASSLERADTQYF. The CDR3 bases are TGTGCCAGCAGCTTGGAGCGGGCAGATACGCAGTATTTT.

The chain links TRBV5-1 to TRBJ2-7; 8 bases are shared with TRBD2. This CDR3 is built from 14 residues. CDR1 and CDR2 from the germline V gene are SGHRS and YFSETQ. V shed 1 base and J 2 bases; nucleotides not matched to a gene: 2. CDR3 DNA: TGCGCCAGCAGCTTGACTAGCGGAACCTACGAGCAGTACTTC. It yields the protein CASSLTSGTYEQYF.

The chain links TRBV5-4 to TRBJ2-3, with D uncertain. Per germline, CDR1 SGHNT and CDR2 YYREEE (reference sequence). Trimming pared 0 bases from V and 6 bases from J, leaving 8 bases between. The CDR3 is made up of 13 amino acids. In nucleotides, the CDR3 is TGTGCCAGCAGCTTGGCCGGAGTGGATACGCAGTATTTT. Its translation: CASSLAGVDTQYF. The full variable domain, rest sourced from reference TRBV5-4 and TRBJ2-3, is ETGVTQSPTHLIKTRGQQVTLRCSSQSGHNTVSWYQQALGQGPQFIFQYYREEENGRGNFPPRFSGLQFPNYSSELNVNALELDDSALYLCASSLAGVDTQYFGPGTRLTVL.

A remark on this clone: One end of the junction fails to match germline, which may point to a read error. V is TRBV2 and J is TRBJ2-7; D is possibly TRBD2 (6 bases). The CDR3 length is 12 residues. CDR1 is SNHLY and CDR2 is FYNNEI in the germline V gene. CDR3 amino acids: CASREGGNEQYF. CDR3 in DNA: TGTGCCAGCAGGGAAGGAGGGAACGAGCAGTACTTC.

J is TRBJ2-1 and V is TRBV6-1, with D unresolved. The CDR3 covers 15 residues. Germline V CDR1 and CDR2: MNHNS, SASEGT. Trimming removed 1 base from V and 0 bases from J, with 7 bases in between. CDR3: CASSEDSSSYNEQFF. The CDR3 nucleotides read TGTGCCAGCAGTGAAGACTCGAGCTCCTACAATGAGCAGTTCTTC.

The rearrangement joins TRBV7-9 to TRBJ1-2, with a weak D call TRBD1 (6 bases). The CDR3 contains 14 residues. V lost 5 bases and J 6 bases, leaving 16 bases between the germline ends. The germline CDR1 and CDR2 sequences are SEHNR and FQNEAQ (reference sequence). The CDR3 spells CASSISWEGDGYTF. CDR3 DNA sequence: TGTGCCAGCAGCATCAGTTGGGAGGGGGATGGCTACACCTTC. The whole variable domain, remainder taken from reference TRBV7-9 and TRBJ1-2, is DTGVSQNPRHKITKRGQNVTFRCDPISEHNRLYWYRQTLGQGPEFLTYFQNEAQLEKSRLLSDRFSAERPKGSFSTLEIQRTEQGDSAMYLCASSISWEGDGYTFGSGTRLTVV.

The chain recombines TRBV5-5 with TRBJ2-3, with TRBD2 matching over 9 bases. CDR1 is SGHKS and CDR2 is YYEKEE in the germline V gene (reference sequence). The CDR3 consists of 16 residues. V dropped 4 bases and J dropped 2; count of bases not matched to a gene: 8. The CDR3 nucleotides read TGTGCCAGCAGCCCTGGGCTAGCGGGGACCACAGATACGCAGTATTTT. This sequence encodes CASSPGLAGTTDTQYF.

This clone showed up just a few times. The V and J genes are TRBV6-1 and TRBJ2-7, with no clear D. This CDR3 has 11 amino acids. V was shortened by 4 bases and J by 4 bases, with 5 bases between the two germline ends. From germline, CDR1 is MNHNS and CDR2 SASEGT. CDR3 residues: CASSGRYEQYF. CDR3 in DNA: TGTGCCAGCAGTGGCCGGTACGAGCAGTACTTC.

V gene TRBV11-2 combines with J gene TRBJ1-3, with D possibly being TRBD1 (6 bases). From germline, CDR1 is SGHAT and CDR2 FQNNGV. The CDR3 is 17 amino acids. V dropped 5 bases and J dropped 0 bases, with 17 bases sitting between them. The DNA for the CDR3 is TGTGCCAGCAGCCACAACAGGGTCCAGAGCTCTGGAAACACCATATATTTT. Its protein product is CASSHNRVQSSGNTIYF.

The CDR3 loop reads CASRDRPYEQYF. The CDR3 nucleotides read TGTGCCAGCCGGGACAGGCCATACGAGCAGTACTTC. This chain connects TRBV28 to TRBJ2-7; 8 bases are a match to TRBD1. The germline gives CDR1 MDHEN, CDR2 SYDVKM. The CDR3 totals 12 residues. V dropped 8 bases and J dropped 4; count of bases not matched to a gene: 4.

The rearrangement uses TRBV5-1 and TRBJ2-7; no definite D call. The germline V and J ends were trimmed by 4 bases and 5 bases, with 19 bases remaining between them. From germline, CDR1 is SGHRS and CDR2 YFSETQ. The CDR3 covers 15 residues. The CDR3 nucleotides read TGCGCCAGCAGCCCAGAAGGTGTGCACCGGGACGAGCAGTACTTC. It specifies CASSPEGVHRDEQYF. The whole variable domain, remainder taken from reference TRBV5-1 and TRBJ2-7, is KAGVTQTPRYLIKTRGQQVTLSCSPISGHRSVSWYQQTPGQGLQFLFEYFSETQRNKGNFPGRFSGRQFSNSRSEMNVSTLELGDSALYLCASSPEGVHRDEQYFGPGTRLTVT.

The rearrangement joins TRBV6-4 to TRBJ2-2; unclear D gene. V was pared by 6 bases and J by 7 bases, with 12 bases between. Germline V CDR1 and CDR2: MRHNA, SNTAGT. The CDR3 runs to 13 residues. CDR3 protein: CASSPRPGGELFF. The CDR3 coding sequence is TGTGCCAGCAGCCCCCGCCCGGGCGGGGAGCTGTTTTTT.

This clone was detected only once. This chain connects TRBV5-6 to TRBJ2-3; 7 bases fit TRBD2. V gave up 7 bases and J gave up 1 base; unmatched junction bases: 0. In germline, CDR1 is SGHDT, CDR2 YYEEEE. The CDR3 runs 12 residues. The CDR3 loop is CASGGGTDTQYF. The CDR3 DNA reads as TGTGCCAGCGGGGGGGGCACAGATACGCAGTATTTT.